Below, one TCR beta chain is given with its context. The target antigen is unknown. This entry is derived from a study of shared clonotypes between healthy human individuals. Study-wide points: Around 5.4% of naive CD4 clonotypes were common to a few donors. Exclusively blood specimens were collected; tissue repertoires likely differ.

The authors ran the assay at deep level. Per the original methods: Because ImmunoSEQ provided only junction sequences with no quality scores, the filtering differed. TCRdb keeps only in-frame clones here, not all; method: immunoSEQ multiplex PCR. For V, J and clone size, that table is used; D and trimming come from the DNA. The data show roughly 200,000 clones, 65% to 80% seen once. Sequenced sample: memory CD4+ T cells sorted from blood. The subset here: CD45RA-negative fraction. The TCR was taken from a man aged 25-45 years in good health.

Here the CDR3 DNA reads TGTGCCAGCAGTTCGGACAGGGGTGGCATTCAGTACTTC. Translated: CASSSDRGGIQYF. The rearrangement joins TRBV11-2 to TRBJ2-4, with 9 bases lining up with TRBD1. The CDR3 has 13 amino acids. Looked up from germline, CDR1 is SGHAT and CDR2 is FQNNGV. Unmatched junction bases numbered 6, after V lost 6 bases and J lost 9 bases. The full variable domain, with the rest looked up from reference TRBV11-2 and TRBJ2-4, is EAGVAQSPRYKIIEKRQSVAFWCNPISGHATLYWYQQILGQGPKLLIQFQNNGVVDDSQLPKDRFSAERLKGVDSTLKIQPAKLEDSAVYLCASSSDRGGIQYFGAGTRLSVL.